The 2 T cell receptor beta chains below were found in one sample sequenced in a study of T cell responses to AZD1222 COVID-19 vaccine (TCRdb year 2021). This specimen's time point label, interpreted: baseline before first vaccination. This specimen's treatment or condition label, per the study, means: meningococcal conjugate vaccine given as trial control. Library preparation employed the immunoSEQ multiplex PCR assay. What TCRdb holds here is the immuneACCESS table cut down to in-frame rearrangements. Part of the clones is not present; checked against another copy, under half of the missing clones reflect an unresolved V gene, and the others are unexplained. The sample table contains tens of thousands of clones; only one count was recorded for about 90% of them. Jointly, the top ten make up 2.8% of the sample. Source: peripheral blood, taken on day 0 of MenACWY control vaccination. These receptors were taken from an adult in good health.

The chain recombines TRBV29-1 with TRBJ1-2, with D hard to call. The CDR3 runs to 14 residues. V was cut by 6 bases and J by 2 bases, with 16 bases left in between. Looked up from germline, CDR1 is SQVTM and CDR2 is ANQGSEA. The CDR3 reads CSVVNSGGNYGYTF. The CDR3 region has the DNA TGCAGCGTGGTAAACTCCGGAGGGAACTATGGCTACACCTTC.

The V gene is TRBV12-3 or TRBV12-4, the J gene TRBJ1-1; 7 bases map to TRBD1. This CDR3 is built from 13 residues. V shed 7 bases and J 3 bases; nucleotides not matched to a gene: 5. This CDR3 is CASTPTGDTEAFF. The CDR3 DNA is TGTGCCAGCACTCCTACAGGGGACACTGAAGCTTTCTTT.